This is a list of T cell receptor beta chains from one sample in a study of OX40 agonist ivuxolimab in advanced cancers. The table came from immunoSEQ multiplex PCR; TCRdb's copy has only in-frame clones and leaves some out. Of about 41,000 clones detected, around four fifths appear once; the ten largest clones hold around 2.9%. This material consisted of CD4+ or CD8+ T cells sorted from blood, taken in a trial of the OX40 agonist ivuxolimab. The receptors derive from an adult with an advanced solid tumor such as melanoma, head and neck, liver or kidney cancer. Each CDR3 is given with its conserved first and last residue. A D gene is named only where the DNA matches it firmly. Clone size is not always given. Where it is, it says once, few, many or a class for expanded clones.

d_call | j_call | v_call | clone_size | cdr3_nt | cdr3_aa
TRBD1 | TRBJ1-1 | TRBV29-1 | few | TGCAGCGTTGACCGGGACAGGGACACTGAAGCTTTCTTT | CSVDRDRDTEAFF
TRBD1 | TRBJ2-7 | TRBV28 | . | TGTGCCAGCAGGGACAGGGTCCACGAGCAGTACTTC | CASRDRVHEQYF
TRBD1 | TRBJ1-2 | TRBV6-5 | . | TGTGCCATCTCGGACAGGGCGAACTATGGCTACACCTTC | CAISDRANYGYTF
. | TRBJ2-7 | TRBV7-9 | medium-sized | TGTGCCAGCAGCTTAGCGGGCGGGGCAACCTACGAGCAGTACTTC | CASSLAGGATYEQYF
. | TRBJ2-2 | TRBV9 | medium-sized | TGTGCCAGCAGCGTAGATCTGTCCGGGGAGCTGTTTTTT | CASSVDLSGELFF
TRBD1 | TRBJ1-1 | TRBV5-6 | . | TGTGCCAGCAGCTTGCGGGAACAGGGGGTGGGAGCTTTCTTT | CASSLREQGVGAFF
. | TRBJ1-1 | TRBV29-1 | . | TGCAGCGTTGAAGATGGGAGGCCGCTCCTCACTGAAGCTTTCTTT | CSVEDGRPLLTEAFF
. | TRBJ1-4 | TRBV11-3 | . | TGTGCCAGCAGCTTAGGACGGAGAACAACTAATGAAAAACTGTTTTTT | CASSLGRRTTNEKLFF
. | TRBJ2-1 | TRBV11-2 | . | TGTGCCAGCAGCTTAGGTGGCGGCGATGAGCAGTTCTTC | CASSLGGGDEQFF
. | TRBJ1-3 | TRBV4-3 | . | TGCGCCAGCAGCCAAGGCAGGGTGGATGGAAACACCATATATTTT | CASSQGRVDGNTIYF
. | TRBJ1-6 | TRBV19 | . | TGTGCCAGTAGGACTCAGGGAGGGAATTCACCCCTCCACTTT | CASRTQGGNSPLHF
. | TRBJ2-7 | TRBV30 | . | TGTGCCTGGGGTCTAACCCGACGGGGCTCCTACGAGCAGTACTTC | CAWGLTRRGSYEQYF
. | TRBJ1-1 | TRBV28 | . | TGTGCCAGCAGTTTATACGGCGCGAACACTGAAGCTTTCTTT | CASSLYGANTEAFF
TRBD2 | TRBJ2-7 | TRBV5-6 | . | TGTGCCAGCAGCGATCTTCAGGGACTAGCGGGGCAGACCTACGAGCAGTACTTC | CASSDLQGLAGQTYEQYF
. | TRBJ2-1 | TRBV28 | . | TGTGCCAGCAGGAACTACAATGAGCAGTTCTTC | CASRNYNEQFF
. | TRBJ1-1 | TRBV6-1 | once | TGTGCCAGCAGTTCTCCGGGACACCTCAACACTGAAGCTTTCTTT | CASSSPGHLNTEAFF
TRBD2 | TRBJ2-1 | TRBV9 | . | TGTGCCAGCAGCTCTCTACTAGCGACTAATGAGCAGTTCTTC | CASSSLLATNEQFF
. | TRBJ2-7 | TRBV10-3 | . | TGTGCCATCAGTCAGGGGAGAGACGAGCAGTACTTC | CAISQGRDEQYF
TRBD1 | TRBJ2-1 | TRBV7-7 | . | TGTGCTAGCAGTCCCGGACAGGGGGGTGTGGGTGAGCAGTTCTTC | CASSPGQGGVGEQFF
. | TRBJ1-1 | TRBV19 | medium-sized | TGTGCCAGTAGTCTAAAAGGGGGCACTGAAGCTTTCTTT | CASSLKGGTEAFF
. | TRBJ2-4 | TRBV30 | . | TGTGCCTGGAGTTTGGCTAGTCTGGGCATTCAGTACTTC | CAWSLASLGIQYF
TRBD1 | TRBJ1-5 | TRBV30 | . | TGTGCCTGGAGCGCCGGGACAGGGTATTCCGGCCCCCAGCATTTT | CAWSAGTGYSGPQHF
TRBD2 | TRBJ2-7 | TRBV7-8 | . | TGTGCCAGCAGCTCACGAGCGGGAAACTACGAGCAGTACTTC | CASSSRAGNYEQYF
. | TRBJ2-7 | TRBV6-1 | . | TGTGCCAGCAGTGAAACCGGGGCCTACGAGCAGTACTTC | CASSETGAYEQYF
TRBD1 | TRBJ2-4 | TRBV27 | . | TGTGCCAGCAGACAGACAGGGGTGTACATTCAGTACTTC | CASRQTGVYIQYF
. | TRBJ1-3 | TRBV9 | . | TGTGCCAGCAGCGACTCAGGGGTTGCTGGAAACACCATATATTTT | CASSDSGVAGNTIYF
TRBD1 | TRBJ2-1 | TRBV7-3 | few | TGTGCCAGCAGCTTAACGGGGGACAGATACAATGAGCAGTTCTTC | CASSLTGDRYNEQFF
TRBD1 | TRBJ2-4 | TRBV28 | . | TGTGCCAGCACCTCGACAGGGACGTACATTCAGTACTTC | CASTSTGTYIQYF
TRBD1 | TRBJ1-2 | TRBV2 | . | TGTGCCAGCTTAAGGACAGGGAATCTCAACACCTTC | CASLRTGNLNTF
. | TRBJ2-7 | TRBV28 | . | TGTGCCAGCAGTTACAGGCAGGCGCATTTCTACGAGCAGTACTTC | CASSYRQAHFYEQYF
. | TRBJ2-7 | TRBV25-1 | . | TGTGCCACGAGAGGCTCTGTGAGCTCCTACGAGCAGTACTTC | CATRGSVSSYEQYF
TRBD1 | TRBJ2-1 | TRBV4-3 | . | TGCGCCAGCAGCAACAGGGGTTTCGATGAGCAGTTCTTC | CASSNRGFDEQFF
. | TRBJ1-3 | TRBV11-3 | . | TGTGCCAGCAGCTTAGGGATTCTCTCTGGAAACACCATATATTTT | CASSLGILSGNTIYF
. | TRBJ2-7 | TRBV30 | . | TGTGCCTGGAATGGCGGCTACGAGCAGTACTTC | CAWNGGYEQYF
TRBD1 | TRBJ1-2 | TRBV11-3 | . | TGTGCCAGCAGCCCGGACAGGGGGAGGGTCAACTATGGCTACACCTTC | CASSPDRGRVNYGYTF
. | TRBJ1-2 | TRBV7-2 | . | TGTGCCAGCAGCTTAGCGGCCGGGACTGAAGGCTACACCTTC | CASSLAAGTEGYTF
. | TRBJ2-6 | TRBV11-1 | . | TGTGCCAGCAGCCAGGGTGGAGCCGGGGCCAACGTCCTGACTTTC | CASSQGGAGANVLTF
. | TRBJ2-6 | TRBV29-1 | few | TGCAGCGTTTCGACAGACTCTGGGGCCAACGTCCTGACTTTC | CSVSTDSGANVLTF
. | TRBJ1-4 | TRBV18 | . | TGTGCCAGCTCACCTCTACAGGGCGGGGAAAAACTGTTTTTT | CASSPLQGGEKLFF
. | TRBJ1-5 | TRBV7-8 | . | TGTGCCAGCAGCCCCCGGACCGGAAATCAGCCCCAGCATTTT | CASSPRTGNQPQHF
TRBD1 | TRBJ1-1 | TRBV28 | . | TGTGCCAGCAGTTTAGGGAGGGGGCGGACTGAAGCTTTCTTT | CASSLGRGRTEAFF
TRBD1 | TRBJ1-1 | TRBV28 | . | TGTGCCAGCAGTCCCAGACAGGGGGCAAGGACTGAAGCTTTCTTT | CASSPRQGARTEAFF
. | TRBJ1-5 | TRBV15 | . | TGTGCCACCAGCAGAGAGGGAAATCAGCCCCAGCATTTT | CATSREGNQPQHF
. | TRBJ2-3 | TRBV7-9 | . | TGTGCCAGCAGCTTAGCGCAAGGAGATACGCAGTATTTT | CASSLAQGDTQYF
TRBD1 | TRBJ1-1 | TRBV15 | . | TGTGCCACCAGCAGAGATGGACAGGGAGGAACTGAAGCTTTCTTT | CATSRDGQGGTEAFF
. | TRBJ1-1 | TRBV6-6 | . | TGTGCCAGCAGTACTAAGAGCACTGAAGCTTTCTTT | CASSTKSTEAFF
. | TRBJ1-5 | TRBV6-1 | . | TGTGCCAGCAGTGAAGCGACCCTGGGTAATCAGCCCCAGCATTTT | CASSEATLGNQPQHF
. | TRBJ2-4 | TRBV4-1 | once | TGCGCCAGCAGCCTACGGGACCAACTAGCCAAAAACATTCAGTACTTC | CASSLRDQLAKNIQYF
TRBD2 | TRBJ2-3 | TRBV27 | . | TGTGCCAGCTGGTTGACTAGCGGCACAGATACGCAGTATTTT | CASWLTSGTDTQYF
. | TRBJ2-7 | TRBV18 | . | TGTGCCAGCTCCACGGGGCGGGACCTCTCAGAGCAGTACTTC | CASSTGRDLSEQYF
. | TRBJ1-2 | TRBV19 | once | TGTGCCAGTAGTATCATTCCTAGGATCTATGGCTACACCTTC | CASSIIPRIYGYTF
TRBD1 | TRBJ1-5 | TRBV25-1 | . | TGTGCCAGCAGTAGCACAGGGGGCACTCAGCCCCAGCATTTT | CASSSTGGTQPQHF
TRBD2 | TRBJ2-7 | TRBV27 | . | TGTGCCAGCAGTGTACTAGCGGGTTCCTACGAGCAGTACTTC | CASSVLAGSYEQYF
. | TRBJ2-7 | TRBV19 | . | TGTGCCAGTAGTTCTGACACGGGGGCCGAGCAGTACTTC | CASSSDTGAEQYF